This entry lists 9 T cell receptor beta chains sequenced from one sample in a study of shared clonotypes between healthy human individuals (dated by TCRdb to the early 2020s). The protocol used for the library was the immunoSEQ multiplex PCR assay. The immuneACCESS repertoire file appears here via TCRdb, limited to in-frame rearrangements. These files lack a portion of the clones; in checked studies, under half of the deficit traces to unresolved V genes, and the cause of the others is not known. Counted in this sample were about 470,000 clones; roughly 77% of them appeared once. In total, the top ten clones hold over 10% of the sample. Sequenced: PBMCs. All receptors derive from a woman aged 40 to 49 in good health. Some clones in this sample may be carry-over from other donors' samples.

This clone was detected only a few times. This chain uses TRBV7-6 with TRBJ2-1; TRBD2 is a possible D gene (6 bases). There are 14 residues in the CDR3. Per the germline V gene, CDR1 is SGHVS and CDR2 is FNYEAQ. Trimming took off 5 bases at V and 8 bases at J, with 16 bases between the two ends. CDR3: CASSPTLRDDEQFF. The CDR3 nucleotides read TGTGCCAGCAGCCCAACATTGCGGGATGATGAGCAGTTCTTC.

This clone was observed a single time. V and J are TRBV6-1 and TRBJ2-7; D is possibly TRBD1 (5 bases). The V and J ends lost 5 bases and 5 bases respectively, with 10 bases between them. The germline gives CDR1 MNHNS, CDR2 SASEGT. This CDR3 region has 12 residues. CDR3 nucleotides: TGTGCCAGCAGTATCCAGGGAAACGAGCAGTACTTC. Encoded protein: CASSIQGNEQYF.

V gene TRBV5-1 combines with J gene TRBJ2-7, with a tentative D call TRBD2 (6 bases). The CDR3 is 15 amino acids. Trimming took off 0 bases at V and 6 bases at J, with 16 bases between the two ends. The germline V gene has CDR1 SGHRS and CDR2 YFSETQ. The CDR3 bases are TGCGCCAGCAGCTTGGATGGACTACTTACCCGCGAGCAGTACTTC. Translating gives CASSLDGLLTREQYF.

This clone was recorded a few times. This chain joins TRBV15 and TRBJ2-3, with D perhaps given as TRBD1 or TRBD2 (5 bases each). Germline V gene sequence: CDR1 LNHNV, CDR2 YYDKDF (reference sequence). The CDR3 loop spans 13 amino acids. Trimming stripped 6 bases from V and 11 bases from J, with 18 bases between. The CDR3 region is CATRIGARDGQYF. CDR3 nucleotides: TGTGCCACCAGAATCGGGGCAAGGGATGGGCAGTATTTT. Variable domain in full (rest from reference TRBV15 and TRBJ2-3): DAMVIQNPRYQVTQFGKPVTLSCSQTLNHNVMYWYQQKSSQAPKLLFHYYDKDFNNEADTPDNFQSRRPNTSFCFLDIRSPGLGDTAMYLCATRIGARDGQYFGPGTRLTVL.

The V gene is TRBV7-9, the J gene TRBJ2-7; TRBD1 matches at 7 bases. V shed 7 bases and J 3 bases; nucleotides not matched to a gene: 9. The CDR3 is 14 amino acids. Germline values: CDR1 SEHNR, CDR2 FQNEAQ (reference sequence). The CDR3 sequence: CASTRQGVGYEQYF. The CDR3 DNA follows: TGTGCCAGCACCCGACAGGGTGTCGGCTACGAGCAGTACTTC.

This chain joins TRBV28 and TRBJ2-5; D is possibly TRBD2 (6 bases). V shed 5 bases and J shed 1 base, with 23 bases lying between them. The CDR3 sequence is 18 residues long. Germline values: CDR1 MDHEN, CDR2 SYDVKM. The CDR3 DNA reads as TGTGCCAGCAGTAACCCCTATTTTTGGGGGAGGAGCCAAGAGACCCAGTACTTC. Its translation is CASSNPYFWGRSQETQYF.

On this clone itself: The conserved closing phenylalanine or tryptophan is absent in this CDR3, likely reflecting a read error. DNA for the CDR3: TGTGCCAGCAGGATGTGGGCAGGGCGGGACTATGGCTACACCCTC. Protein product: CASRMWAGRDYGYTL. The V call is TRBV6-1, the J call TRBJ1-2, with D possibly matching TRBD1 (5 bases). CDR3 length equals 15 residues. Germline V gives CDR1 MNHNS, CDR2 SASEGT. Deletions cut 6 bases from V and 3 bases from J, with 17 bases between.

The DNA of the CDR3 is TGTGCCAGCAGTTTCTTTAGCGGGTGGAACACCGGGGAGCTGTTTTTT. Amino acid sequence: CASSFFSGWNTGELFF. The chain combines TRBV27 with TRBJ2-2; TRBD2 agrees at 7 bases. The CDR3 loop spans 16 amino acids. Germline values: CDR1 MNHEY, CDR2 SMNVEV (reference sequence). After removal of 3 bases from V and 1 base from J, the junction contained 5 bases not matched to a gene.

This chain links TRBV11-3 with TRBJ2-1, with D maybe TRBD2 (6 bases). The germline CDR1 and CDR2 sequences are SGHNT and YENEEA. The CDR3 length is 13 residues. The V gene lost 2 bases and the J gene lost 5 bases, with 7 bases spanning the gap. In DNA form, the CDR3 reads TGTGCCAGCAGCTTACGGGGGAACAATGAGCAGTTCTTC. Translation gives CASSLRGNNEQFF. Looking up the rest from reference TRBV11-3 and TRBJ2-1 gives the full variable domain: EAGVVQSPRYKIIEKKQPVAFWCNPISGHNTLYWYLQNLGQGPELLIRYENEEAVDDSQLPKDRFSAERLKGVDSTLKIQPAELGDSAVYLCASSLRGNNEQFFGPGTRLTVL.